This T cell receptor (beta chain) originates from a study of control samples from healthy donors and cancer patients. This CDR3 has 14 residues. Germline-derived CDR1 and CDR2 are SGHRS and YFSETQ. V lost 0 bases, J lost 10 bases, and 4 bases stayed unmatched. Assay used: immunoSEQ multiplex PCR; TCRdb lists only in-frame clones, some missing. The sample consists of about 180,000 clones, roughly 92% of them appearing once. The sample taken for sequencing was blood. The chain recombines TRBV5-1 with TRBJ1-4; 9 nucleotides line up with TRBD1. This clonotype was obtained from a young man in good health. The CDR3 region is CASSLGGQGRKLFF. In DNA form, the CDR3 reads TGCGCCAGCAGCTTGGGGGGACAGGGACGAAAACTGTTTTTT.